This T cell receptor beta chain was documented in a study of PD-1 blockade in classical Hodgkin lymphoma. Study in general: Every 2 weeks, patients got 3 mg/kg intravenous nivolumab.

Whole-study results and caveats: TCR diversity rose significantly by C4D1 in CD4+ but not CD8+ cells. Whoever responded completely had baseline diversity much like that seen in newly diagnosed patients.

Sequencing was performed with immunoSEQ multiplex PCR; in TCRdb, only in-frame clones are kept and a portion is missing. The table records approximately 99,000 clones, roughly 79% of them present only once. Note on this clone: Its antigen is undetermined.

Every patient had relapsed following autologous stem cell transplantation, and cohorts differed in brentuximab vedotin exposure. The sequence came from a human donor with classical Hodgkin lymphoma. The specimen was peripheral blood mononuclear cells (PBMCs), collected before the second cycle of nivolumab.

In nucleotides, the CDR3 is TGTGCCAGTAGTATGTACCAGGGGACAGATACGCAGTATTTT. Encoded protein: CASSMYQGTDTQYF. V usage is TRBV19 and J usage is TRBJ2-3; D is possibly TRBD1 (6 bases). V lost 3 bases to trimming and J lost 3 bases, with 10 bases between them. Germline V gene sequence: CDR1 LNHDA, CDR2 SQIVND (reference sequence). CDR3 size: 14 residues.